This passage covers 17 T cell receptor beta chains from one sample sequenced in a study of blood T cell repertoires in COVID-19. Assay used: immunoSEQ multiplex PCR; TCRdb lists only in-frame clones, some missing. Of about 60,000 clones listed, over 75% are singletons. Sequenced input: peripheral blood. These receptors were collected from a man between 45 and 60 years old with active COVID-19.

This rearrangement joins TRBV18 to TRBJ2-1, with 7 bases aligning to TRBD2. The CDR3 contains 16 residues. The J segment lost 8 bases and the V segment lost 3 bases, leaving 13 bases of the junction unmatched. Germline V gene lookup returns CDR1 KGHSH and CDR2 LQKENI. DNA for the CDR3: TGTGCCAGCTCACCTCCAACCTGGGCAGGGAGGGATGAGCAGTTCTTC. It specifies CASSPPTWAGRDEQFF. Together with reference TRBV18 and TRBJ2-1, the CDR3 gives the full variable domain: NAGVMQNPRHLVRRRGQEARLRCSPMKGHSHVYWYRQLPEEGLKFMVYLQKENIIDESGMPKERFSAEFPKEGPSILRIQQVVRGDSAAYFCASSPPTWAGRDEQFFGPGTRLTVL.

The chain links TRBV7-2 to TRBJ2-7, with a tentative D call TRBD2 (6 bases). CDR1 is SGHTA, CDR2 FQGNSA, per germline. The CDR3 spans 14 residues. V gave up 3 bases and J gave up 6 bases, with 15 bases separating them. The CDR3 spells CASSFRLVGGEQYF. The CDR3 region has the DNA TGTGCCAGCAGCTTTAGACTAGTGGGCGGCGAGCAGTACTTC. The whole variable domain, remainder taken from reference TRBV7-2 and TRBJ2-7, is GAGVSQSPSNKVTEKGKDVELRCDPISGHTALYWYRQSLGQGLEFLIYFQGNSAPDKSGLPSDRFSAERTGGSVSTLTIQRTQQEDSAVYLCASSFRLVGGEQYFGPGTRLTVT.

In nucleotides, the CDR3 is TGTGCCAGCAGCTTCGGGGGGCCGAACACTGAAGCTTTCTTT. It yields the protein CASSFGGPNTEAFF. The chain employs TRBV7-2 and TRBJ1-1; tentatively, D is TRBD1 (6 bases). Trimming pared 3 bases from V and 1 base from J, leaving 9 bases between. Germline lookup yields CDR1 SGHTA and CDR2 FQGNSA. This CDR3 has 14 residues.

The chain uses TRBV5-1 and TRBJ2-1; TRBD2 might be the D (7 bases). CDR1 is SGHRS, CDR2 YFSETQ, per germline. The CDR3 is made up of 15 amino acids. Trimming removed 3 bases from V and 7 bases from J, with 17 bases in between. The CDR3 nucleotides read TGCGCCAGCAGCTACGAGGCCAGGGGAGGGAATGAGCAGTTCTTC. Amino acid sequence: CASSYEARGGNEQFF.

The rearrangement joins TRBV19 to TRBJ1-2; 7 positions match TRBD1. The CDR3 covers 16 residues. CDR1 and CDR2 (germline): LNHDA, SQIVND (reference sequence). V shed 5 bases, J shed 2 bases, and the junction held 11 bases outside the gene matches. The CDR3 reads CASSLGQVRSNYGYTF. The CDR3 DNA sequence: TGTGCCAGTAGTCTTGGACAGGTTCGGTCCAACTATGGCTACACCTTC.

This clone was counted once. V usage is TRBV6-5 and J usage is TRBJ1-1; D unresolved. This CDR3 spans 13 amino acids. Germline lookup yields CDR1 MNHEY and CDR2 SVGAGI. V lost 8 bases and J lost 1, with 11 bases in between. CDR3 nucleotide sequence: TGTGCCAGCGGGCGGGAGGAGAACACTGAAGCTTTCTTT. This gives the protein CASGREENTEAFF.

This rearrangement joins TRBV6-5 to TRBJ1-2, with D possibly matching TRBD1 (5 bases). Germline lookup yields CDR1 MNHEY and CDR2 SVGAGI. V dropped 5 bases and J dropped 8 bases, with 18 bases sitting between them. This CDR3 region has 14 residues. CDR3 protein: CASSQGRGSGGYTF. The CDR3 bases are TGTGCCAGCAGTCAGGGTAGGGGCTCAGGCGGCTACACCTTC.

This clone is a singleton in its sample. This chain joins TRBV18 and TRBJ2-6; 7 nucleotides line up with TRBD1. Germline CDR1 KGHSH, CDR2 LQKENI. Trimming cost V 1 base and J 3 bases; bases outside gene matches: 9. The CDR3 covers 18 residues. In DNA, the CDR3 is TGTGCCAGCTCACCACTGAGACAGGGTTTGATTGGGGCCAACGTCCTGACTTTC. It translates to CASSPLRQGLIGANVLTF.

The chain joins TRBV14 to TRBJ1-1; D not certain. Trimming pared 5 bases from V and 4 bases from J, leaving 14 bases between. The germline gives CDR1 SGHDN, CDR2 FVKESK. This CDR3 spans 14 amino acids. The CDR3 region has the DNA TGTGCCAGCAGCTACGGGAGGCCTGGCACTGAAGCTTTCTTT. Translation: CASSYGRPGTEAFF.

This rearrangement joins TRBV9 to TRBJ1-5, with a weak D call TRBD1 (6 bases). V was cut by 0 bases and J by 2 bases, with 9 bases left in between. This CDR3 has 15 residues. In germline, CDR1 is SGDLS, CDR2 YYNGEE. This CDR3 reads CASSVGSGGNQPQHF. Written as DNA, the CDR3 is TGTGCCAGCAGCGTAGGTTCAGGGGGCAATCAGCCCCAGCATTTT.

CDR3 residues: CASSLWVAGAGGELFF. CDR3 nucleotides: TGTGCCAGCAGCTTATGGGTAGCGGGGGCCGGCGGGGAGCTGTTTTTT. V is TRBV11-2 and J is TRBJ2-2; TRBD2 matches 9 bases. J gave up 7 bases and V 2 bases, and 8 bases lay outside the gene matches. The CDR3 consists of 16 residues. Germline CDR1 and CDR2: SGHAT and FQNNGV.

V usage is TRBV4-2 and J usage is TRBJ2-7; the match to TRBD2 covers 10 bases. The CDR3 runs 15 residues. In germline, CDR1 is LGHNA, CDR2 YNFKEQ. V lost 3 bases to trimming and J lost 3 bases; unmatched junction nucleotides: 5. CDR3 nucleotides: TGTGCCAGCAGCCACAGCGGGGGGGAGTACTACGAGCAGTACTTC. Translating it yields CASSHSGGEYYEQYF.

The chain is built from TRBV6-2 or TRBV6-3 and TRBJ1-5; 11 nucleotides line up with TRBD1. Losses at the gene ends were 5 bases for V and 6 bases for J; bases not matched to a gene: 6. Germline values: CDR1 MNHEY, CDR2 SVGEGT. This CDR3 contains 15 residues. CDR3 loop: CASSRSGTGGQPQHF. The CDR3 DNA follows: TGTGCCAGCAGTCGTTCCGGGACAGGGGGTCAGCCCCAGCATTTT.

CDR3 nucleotides: TGTGCCAGCAGCGTAGACGGCGCCCAGGGGCAGTTCTTC. Translation gives CASSVDGAQGQFF. The V gene is TRBV9, the J gene TRBJ2-1; perhaps TRBD1 as D (5 bases). This CDR3 is built from 13 residues. Germline V gene lookup returns CDR1 SGDLS and CDR2 YYNGEE. V lost 0 bases and J 12 bases, leaving 13 bases between the germline ends.

This chain connects TRBV11-2 to TRBJ2-3; 12 bases match TRBD2. V trimming: 5 bases; J trimming: 3 bases; junction bases outside the gene matches: 12. Germline CDR1 SGHAT, CDR2 FQNNGV. This CDR3 region has 18 residues. The CDR3 bases are TGTGCCAGCAGCCCTTATGGGGCAGGGACTAGCGGGACAGATACGCAGTATTTT. As protein: CASSPYGAGTSGTDTQYF.

The gene calls are TRBV7-6 and TRBJ2-3, with 10 nucleotides matching TRBD1. The CDR3 is made up of 15 amino acids. Germline V gives CDR1 SGHVS, CDR2 FNYEAQ. Trimming at V came to 6 bases and at J to 3 bases, leaving 6 bases not matched to a gene. The CDR3 spells CASSSGQGVTDTQYF. The CDR3 DNA sequence: TGTGCCAGCAGTTCTGGACAGGGGGTAACAGATACGCAGTATTTT. Drawing the rest from reference TRBV7-6 and TRBJ2-3, the complete variable domain is GAGVSQSPRYKVTKRGQDVALRCDPISGHVSLYWYRQALGQGPEFLTYFNYEAQQDKSGLPNDRFSAERPEGSISTLTIQRTEQRDSAMYRCASSSGQGVTDTQYFGPGTRLTVL.

The rearrangement joins TRBV6-5 to TRBJ2-5; D gene uncertain. The V end lost 5 bases, the J end lost 0 bases, and 13 bases lay between the germline ends. The germline V gene encodes CDR1 MNHEY and CDR2 SVGAGI. The CDR3 runs 15 residues. CDR3 region: CASSIEHGDQETQYF. The CDR3 nucleotides read TGTGCCAGCAGTATCGAACACGGAGACCAAGAGACCCAGTACTTC.